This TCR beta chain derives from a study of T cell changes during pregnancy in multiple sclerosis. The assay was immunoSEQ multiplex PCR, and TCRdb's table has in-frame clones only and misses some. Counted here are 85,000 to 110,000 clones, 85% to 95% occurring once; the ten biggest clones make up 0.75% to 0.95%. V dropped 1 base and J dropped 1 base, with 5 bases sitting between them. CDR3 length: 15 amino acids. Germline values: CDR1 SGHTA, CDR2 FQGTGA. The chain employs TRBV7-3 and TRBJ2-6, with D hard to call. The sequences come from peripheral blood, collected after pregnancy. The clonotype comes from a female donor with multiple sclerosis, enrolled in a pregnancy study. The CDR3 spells CASSLIGSGANVLTF. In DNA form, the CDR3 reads TGTGCCAGCAGCTTAATCGGTTCTGGGGCCAACGTCCTGACTTTC.